This T cell receptor (beta chain) comes out of a study of T-cell memory formation after mild COVID-19. TCRdb fed the 5' RACE reads into MiXCR, producing one record per CDR3 protein. Of about 350,000 distinct CDR3 sequences detected, around 13% appear once; the ten largest clones hold 22%. Study-level results: Pre-infection memory carried some responding clones, suggesting that cross-reactive memory joined.

This clonotype has more than one count but fewer than ten. Its matching antigen is unknown. The CDR3 runs 14 residues. Germline values: CDR1 MGHRA, CDR2 YSYEKL. Trimming shortened V by 2 bases and J by 8 bases, and 15 bases separated the two germline ends. The J gene is TRBJ1-1, the V gene TRBV4-1; D gene ambiguous. The sequence was collected from a man younger than 35 who had mild COVID-19 (a few samples of this study predate the infection). Cell type and time point are not known. Input material: PBMCs or a T cell subset sorted from them (not recorded which). The CDR3 coding sequence is TGCGCCAGCAGCCAACTCGACCGACGGGAAGAAGCTTTCTTT. This gives the protein CASSQLDRREEAFF.